This entry is about one T cell receptor beta chain. This entry is derived from a study of cytomegalovirus exposure and HLA in healthy donors. The PCR used 60 Vbeta and 13 Jbeta primers. The repertoire was sequenced with immunoSEQ multiplex PCR; TCRdb's copy has only in-frame clones and lacks some. The data show under 130,000 clones, more than 60% seen once. The clonotype was recovered from a female donor in good health and CMV-seropositive. Material: PBMCs.

CDR3 nucleotides: TGTGCCTGGAGAAGACAGGGCTTCTATTACGAGCAGTACTTC. Translated, it gives CAWRRQGFYYEQYF. The rearrangement uses TRBV30 and TRBJ2-7; 7 bases fit TRBD1. The CDR3 is 14 amino acids. Per the germline V gene, CDR1 is GTSNPN and CDR2 is SVGIG (reference sequence). The J segment lost 4 bases and the V segment lost 3 bases, leaving 9 bases of the junction unmatched.